This T cell receptor beta chain was sequenced in a study of blood T cell repertoires in COVID-19. Profiling relied on immunoSEQ multiplex PCR, and the TCRdb table lists in-frame clones only, not all of them. The sample has 200,000 or so clones, about 80% seen once; the top ten hold around 3%. The germline V gene encodes CDR1 LNHDA and CDR2 SQIVND (reference sequence). Deletions cut 5 bases from V and 1 base from J, with 5 bases between. The CDR3 has 12 amino acids. The receptor's source is a woman between 25 and 40 years old who had recovered from COVID-19. This sequence joins TRBV19 and TRBJ1-1, with a possible D match to TRBD1 (5 bases). Sequenced material: peripheral blood. The CDR3 DNA reads TGTGCCAGTAGTGACAGGAACACTGAAGCTTTCTTT. It translates to CASSDRNTEAFF.